This T cell receptor beta chain is from a study of T cell responses to AZD1222 COVID-19 vaccine. Germline CDR1 is KGHSH and CDR2 is LQKENI. The junction had 2 bases not matched to a gene; V was cut back by 3 bases and J by 8 bases. CDR3 length equals 13 residues. Only in-frame clones appear in the TCRdb table, and some are missing; sequencing was by immunoSEQ multiplex PCR. Here the sample spans under 150,000 clones, 92% being singletons. The chain links TRBV18 to TRBJ1-4; 8 nucleotides line up with TRBD1. Sequences were derived from peripheral blood, sampled 28 days after the second AZD1222 dose. The sequence was obtained from an adult who received the AZD1222 COVID-19 vaccine. The CDR3, as DNA: TGTGCCAGCTCACCCGGGACAGGCGAAAAACTGTTTTTT. This codes for CASSPGTGEKLFF. Looking up the rest from reference TRBV18 and TRBJ1-4 gives the full variable domain: NAGVMQNPRHLVRRRGQEARLRCSPMKGHSHVYWYRQLPEEGLKFMVYLQKENIIDESGMPKERFSAEFPKEGPSILRIQQVVRGDSAAYFCASSPGTGEKLFFGSGTQLSVL.